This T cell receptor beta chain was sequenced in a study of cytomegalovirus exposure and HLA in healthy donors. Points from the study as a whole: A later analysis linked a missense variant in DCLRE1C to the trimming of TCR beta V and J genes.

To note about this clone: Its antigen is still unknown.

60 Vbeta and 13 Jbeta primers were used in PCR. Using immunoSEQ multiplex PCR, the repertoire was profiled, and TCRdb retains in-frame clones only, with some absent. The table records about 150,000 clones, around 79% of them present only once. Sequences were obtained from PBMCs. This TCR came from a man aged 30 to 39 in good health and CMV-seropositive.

CDR3 bases: TGTGCCAGCAGTCCCGGGAAAGGCTACGAGCAGTACTTC. It yields the protein CASSPGKGYEQYF. The rearrangement links TRBV7-3 to TRBJ2-7, with a possible D match to TRBD2 (5 bases). Germline CDR1 and CDR2: SGHTA and FQGTGA. The CDR3 is made up of 13 amino acids. V shed 6 bases and J shed 3 bases, with 12 bases lying between them.